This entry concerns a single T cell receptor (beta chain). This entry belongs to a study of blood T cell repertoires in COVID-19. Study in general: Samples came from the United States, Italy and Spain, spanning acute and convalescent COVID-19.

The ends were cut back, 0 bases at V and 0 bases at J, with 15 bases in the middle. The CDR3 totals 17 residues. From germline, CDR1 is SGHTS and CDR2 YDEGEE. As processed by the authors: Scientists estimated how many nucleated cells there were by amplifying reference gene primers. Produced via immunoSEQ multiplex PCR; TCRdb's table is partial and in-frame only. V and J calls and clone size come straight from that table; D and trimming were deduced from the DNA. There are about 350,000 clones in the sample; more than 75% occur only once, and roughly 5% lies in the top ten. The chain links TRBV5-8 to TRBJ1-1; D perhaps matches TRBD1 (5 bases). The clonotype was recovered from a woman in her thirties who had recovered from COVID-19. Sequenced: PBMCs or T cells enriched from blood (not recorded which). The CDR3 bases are TGTGCCAGCAGCTTGGGCAGGGTGCGGTTCATGAACACTGAAGCTTTCTTT. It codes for CASSLGRVRFMNTEAFF.